This TCR beta chain comes out of a study of shared clonotypes between healthy human individuals. Looking at the study overall: Each donor's CD8 memory used one plate, CD8 naive two, each CD4 subset three. Study results and caveats: Sharing across four donors was highest in naive CD4 (around 5%) and lowest in memory CD8 (0.4%). It was the few donors that limited the genetic and exposure-history diversity represented.

Concerning this clone: Its antigen is currently unknown.

200 to 250 ng DNA, 30,000 or so T cell genomes, went into each sorted-subset replicate PCR. Assay: immunoSEQ multiplex PCR; the TCRdb copy retains only in-frame clones and omits some. The sample holds around 1 million clones, about three quarters seen once. CDR1 GTSNPN and CDR2 SVGIG come from the germline V gene (reference sequence). The ends were cut back, 1 base at V and 7 bases at J, with 17 bases in the middle. The CDR3 contains 15 residues. The sequenced material came from memory CD4+ T cells sorted from blood. Subset specified: CD45RA-negative fraction. V and J are TRBV30 and TRBJ2-1; D may be TRBD2 (5 bases). This clonotype was obtained from a man between 18 and 29 years old in good health. CDR3 coding DNA: TGTGCCTGGAGTGCCGTTACTAGTTTTCTGAATGAGCAGTTCTTC. This sequence encodes CAWSAVTSFLNEQFF.